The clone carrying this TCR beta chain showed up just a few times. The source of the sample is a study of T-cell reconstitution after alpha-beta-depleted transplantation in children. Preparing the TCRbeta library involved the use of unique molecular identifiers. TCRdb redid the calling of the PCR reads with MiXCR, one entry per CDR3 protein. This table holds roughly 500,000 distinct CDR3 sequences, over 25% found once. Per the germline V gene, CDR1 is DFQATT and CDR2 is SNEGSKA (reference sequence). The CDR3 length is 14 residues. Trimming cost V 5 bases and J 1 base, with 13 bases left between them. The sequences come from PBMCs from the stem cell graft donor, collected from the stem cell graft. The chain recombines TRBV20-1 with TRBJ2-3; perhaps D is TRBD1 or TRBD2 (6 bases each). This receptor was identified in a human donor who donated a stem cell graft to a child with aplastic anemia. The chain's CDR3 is CSARGGGRTDTQYF. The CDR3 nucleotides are TGCAGTGCTCGCGGAGGGGGACGCACAGATACGCAGTATTTT.